This T cell receptor (beta chain) was sequenced during a study of blood T cell repertoires in COVID-19. Study-level background: Spain, Italy and the United States supplied samples that represented acute and convalescent COVID-19. PBMCs, B-cell-depleted T cells, or T cells were the source of the cDNA or gDNA that made up the material.

Under the authors' procedure: From reference gene primer amplification, estimates of nucleated cell counts were derived. Sequencing used immunoSEQ multiplex PCR; TCRdb keeps in-frame clones, though not all of them. V and J calls and clone size are those listed in that table; D and trimming were worked out from the DNA. The table records tens of thousands of clones, around 82% of them present only once. The ends lost 2 bases at V and 7 bases at J; junction bases unmatched: 7. This CDR3 is 15 amino acids long. Germline lookup yields CDR1 LGHNA and CDR2 YNFKEQ. The sequence derives from a woman aged 55-70 years with acute or convalescent COVID-19. The gene calls are TRBV4-2 and TRBJ1-5; 8 bases align to TRBD1. The sequenced sample was peripheral blood. DNA for the CDR3: TGTGCCAGCAGCCAAAGACAGGGGACGGGCCAGCCCCAGCATTTT. Encoded protein: CASSQRQGTGQPQHF.